The present TCR beta chain was sequenced within a study of OX40 agonist ivuxolimab in advanced cancers. Study-level background: Participants averaged approximately 60 years of age (range roughly 23 to 90) and were around 83% male.

This clone was found a few times. The germline V gene has CDR1 SNHLY and CDR2 FYNNEI. CDR3 length equals 15 residues. The V end was cut by 5 bases, the J end by 6 bases, with 14 bases between. The assay was immunoSEQ multiplex PCR, and TCRdb's table has in-frame clones only and misses some. The repertoire consists of some 7,000 clones, with around 80% occurring once and the leading ten covering less than 85%. The chain joins TRBV2 to TRBJ1-6; the D is unclear. The sample in question was CD4+ or CD8+ T cells sorted from blood, obtained in a trial of the OX40 agonist ivuxolimab. This receptor was identified in an adult with an advanced solid tumor such as melanoma, head and neck, liver or kidney cancer. The CDR3 bases are TGTGCCAGCAGTCCGATCAGGTCCGGTAATTCACCCCTCCACTTT. It encodes CASSPIRSGNSPLHF.